This is a list of T cell receptor beta chains from one sample in a study of control samples from healthy donors and cancer patients. Clones were sequenced by immunoSEQ multiplex PCR, and TCRdb holds only the in-frame ones, with some missing. The table has around 130,000 clones, 90% to 95% seen once; the top ten hold about 1.5%. Sequences were obtained from PBMCs. The receptors were sampled from a man aged 45-65 years with head and neck cancer. Both conserved end residues are part of each CDR3. D genes are given only for firm matches. Clone size is shown for a subset of rows, as once, few, many or a class of expanded clone.

NA	TRBV14	NA	TRBJ1-3	TGTGCCAGCACCTCAACGAACAGCTTCTCTGGAAACACCATATATTTT	CASTSTNSFSGNTIYF
NA	TRBV5-1	NA	TRBJ2-1	TGCGCCAGCAGCCACGGACAGCCCAGAGGAACTGAGCAGTTCTTC	CASSHGQPRGTEQFF
NA	TRBV7-9	NA	TRBJ1-5	TGTGCCAGCAGCTTAGCTCAGGGTCCGAATCAGCCCCAGCATTTT	CASSLAQGPNQPQHF
NA	TRBV7-2	NA	TRBJ2-7	TGTGCCAGCAGCCTTAGCTACGAGCAGTACTTC	CASSLSYEQYF
NA	TRBV3-1/TRBV3-2	NA	TRBJ2-3	TGTGCCAGCAGCCAAGGGAGTGCAGATACGCAGTATTTT	CASSQGSADTQYF
TRBD2	TRBV5-1	NA	TRBJ2-3	TGCGCCAGCAGCTTGATCCTAGCGGGGCGGGGTCCAGATACGCAGTATTTT	CASSLILAGRGPDTQYF
NA	TRBV21-1	NA	TRBJ2-1	TGTGCCAGCAGCAAAAGGAGTAGGGAGCGGGATCGCTCCTACAATGAGCAGTTCTTC	CASSKRSRERDRSYNEQFF
NA	TRBV10-1	NA	TRBJ1-6	TGCGCCAGCAGTGAGTCGGAGGGTAGACGTCATAATTCACCCCTCCACTTT	CASSESEGRRHNSPLHF
TRBD1	TRBV28	NA	TRBJ1-1	TGTGCCACCTTGACAGGGGGCACTGAAGCTTTCTTT	CATLTGGTEAFF
NA	TRBV7-2	NA	TRBJ1-4	TGTGCCAGCAGCTTAGATCCGGCGACAACTAATGAAAAACTGTTTTTT	CASSLDPATTNEKLFF
NA	TRBV10-1	NA	TRBJ1-2	TGCGCCAGCAGTGAGTCAAGGACCAACTATGGCTACACCTTC	CASSESRTNYGYTF
NA	TRBV20-1	NA	TRBJ2-4	TGCAGTGCTAGTACCGGGACCGAGGGATCCCTAGCCAAAAACATTCAGTACTTC	CSASTGTEGSLAKNIQYF
TRBD1	TRBV5-1	NA	TRBJ1-2	TGCGCCAGCAGCCTGGGACAGCCCGGTGGTGGCTACACCTTC	CASSLGQPGGGYTF
TRBD2	TRBV3-1/TRBV3-2	NA	TRBJ2-7	TGTGCCAGCAGCCAAGTAGCGGGGGGCCTATACGAGCAGTACTTC	CASSQVAGGLYEQYF
NA	TRBV6-1	NA	TRBJ2-2	TGTGCCAGCAGTGAGGGCGGGGCGGGCACCGGGGAGCTGTTTTTT	CASSEGGAGTGELFF
TRBD1	TRBV14	NA	TRBJ2-7	TGTGCCAGCAGCGGGACAGGGGGCGCGGGGGGCGAGCAGTACTTC	CASSGTGGAGGEQYF
NA	TRBV15	NA	TRBJ1-2	TGTGCCACCAGCCAGGGAAACTATGGCTACACCTTC	CATSQGNYGYTF
NA	TRBV7-8	NA	TRBJ2-5	TGTGCCAGCAGCAGGCTTAACACAGGAGGAAAGACCCAGTACTTC	CASSRLNTGGKTQYF
TRBD2	TRBV2	NA	TRBJ2-5	TGTGCCAGCAGGGAGCGGGGGGTACAAGAGACCCAGTACTTC	CASRERGVQETQYF
TRBD1	TRBV28	NA	TRBJ2-5	TGTGCCAGCAGTTTGGGGACAGGGGGTGAGACCCAGTACTTC	CASSLGTGGETQYF
TRBD1	TRBV2	NA	TRBJ1-4	TGTGCCAGCAGTAAAAACAGGGGGGATGAAAAACTGTTTTTT	CASSKNRGDEKLFF
NA	TRBV7-8	once	TRBJ1-4	TGTGCCAGCAGCTTAAGATCTGAAAAACTGTTTTTT	CASSLRSEKLFF
NA	TRBV7-2	NA	TRBJ2-3	TGTGCCAGCAGCCGCGGGCGAACAGATACGCAGTATTTT	CASSRGRTDTQYF
TRBD1	TRBV19	NA	TRBJ1-5	TGTGCCACCCAGGGGGGCGGCAATCAGCCCCAGCATTTT	CATQGGGNQPQHF
TRBD1	TRBV7-2	NA	TRBJ1-5	TGTGCCAGCAGCTTCGAGGGGGCCTGGCAGCCCCAGCATTTT	CASSFEGAWQPQHF
NA	TRBV30	NA	TRBJ2-5	TGTGCCTGGAGGGGAGCGGGGACCCAGTACTTC	CAWRGAGTQYF
NA	TRBV6-5	NA	TRBJ2-1	TGTGCCAGCAGTTCTTCCCGGAATGAGCAGTTCTTC	CASSSSRNEQFF
NA	TRBV6-6	NA	TRBJ2-3	TGTGCCAGCAGCCCTTCCCAAACAGGGTACACGCAGTATTTT	CASSPSQTGYTQYF
NA	TRBV11-2	NA	TRBJ2-5	TGTGCCAGCAGCTCCACTCGGAGAGAGACCCAGTACTTC	CASSSTRRETQYF
NA	TRBV28	NA	TRBJ2-7	TGTGCCGCCAGCACGGGGCTAGCGACCTACGAGCAGTACTTC	CAASTGLATYEQYF
NA	TRBV30	few	TRBJ1-1	TGTGCCTGGAGTGTGGGGGACACTGAAGCTTTCTTT	CAWSVGDTEAFF
NA	TRBV5-1	NA	TRBJ2-1	TGCGCCAGCAGCTTGGCCAAAGGACCCGGTTTCGGCACCTACAATGAGCAGTTCTTC	CASSLAKGPGFGTYNEQFF
NA	TRBV19	NA	TRBJ2-7	TGTGCCAGTAGTATCTATTGGACAGAGGCCTACGAGCAGTACTTC	CASSIYWTEAYEQYF
NA	TRBV14	NA	TRBJ1-6	TGTGCCAGCAGCCCTGGGTGGTCACCCCTCCACTTT	CASSPGWSPLHF
TRBD1	TRBV30	NA	TRBJ1-5	TGTGCCTGGAGTCGGGGACAGGGGAATCAGCCCCAGCATTTT	CAWSRGQGNQPQHF
NA	TRBV2	NA	TRBJ2-5	TGTGCCAGCAGTGACTGGCAGAAAGAGACCCAGTACTTC	CASSDWQKETQYF
NA	TRBV24-1	NA	TRBJ1-1	TGTGCCACCAGTGGTGGGGGCGGGGGATTGAACACTGAAGCTTTCTTT	CATSGGGGGLNTEAFF
NA	TRBV5-5	NA	TRBJ1-1	TGTGCCAGCAGCCCACAGAGCTTGAACACTGAAGCTTTCTTT	CASSPQSLNTEAFF
NA	TRBV7-2	NA	TRBJ1-6	TGTGCCAGCAGCCTCTCGAGAGGGCAGGGTAATTCACCCCTCCACTTT	CASSLSRGQGNSPLHF
NA	TRBV5-5	few	TRBJ2-7	TGTGCCAGCAGCATAACAGGGGAGGGCGAGCAGTACTTC	CASSITGEGEQYF
NA	TRBV28	NA	TRBJ2-3	TGTGCCAGCAGTTCCCCGCCGTTCACAGATACGCAGTATTTT	CASSSPPFTDTQYF
NA	TRBV15	NA	TRBJ2-3	TGTGCCACCAGCAGAGTCCCAACGGGGAGGCAGGGCACAGATACGCAGTATTTT	CATSRVPTGRQGTDTQYF
NA	TRBV7-9	few	TRBJ2-1	TGTGCCAGCAGCAATGAGGGACGTTTTAGGTCCTACAATGAGCAGTTCTTC	CASSNEGRFRSYNEQFF
NA	TRBV7-9	NA	TRBJ1-4	TGTGCCAGCAGCTTAGGGACGGGAAATGAAAAACTGTTTTTT	CASSLGTGNEKLFF
NA	TRBV11-2	NA	TRBJ2-1	TGTGCCAGCGCCAACCGGGGCTACAATGAGCAGTTCTTC	CASANRGYNEQFF
TRBD2	TRBV4-1	NA	TRBJ2-1	TGCGCCAGCAGCCAGGACAGCGGGGGGACCTACAATGAGCAGTTCTTC	CASSQDSGGTYNEQFF
TRBD1	TRBV24-1	NA	TRBJ2-2	TGTGCCACCAGGCGGACAGGGGCGGTCGGGGAGCTGTTTTTT	CATRRTGAVGELFF
NA	TRBV19	NA	TRBJ2-5	TGTGCCAGTAGTATTTCGGGACTGGGGGAGACCCAGTACTTC	CASSISGLGETQYF
TRBD2	TRBV5-8	NA	TRBJ2-3	TGTGCCAGCAGCGGCTTTGACGTTGGGGGGGGAACAGATACGCAGTATTTT	CASSGFDVGGGTDTQYF
NA	TRBV5-4	NA	TRBJ1-1	TGTGCCAGCAGCTTGGATCGAGGAGCTGAAGCTTTCTTT	CASSLDRGAEAFF
TRBD1	TRBV18	NA	TRBJ2-7	TGTGCCAGCTCACCACAGGCCGGGACAGGGTTTGGGGAGCAGTACTTC	CASSPQAGTGFGEQYF
TRBD1	TRBV5-1	NA	TRBJ2-2	TGCGCCAGCAGACCCGGACAGGGGAGAACCGGGGAGCTGTTTTTT	CASRPGQGRTGELFF
TRBD2	TRBV5-1	NA	TRBJ2-3	TGCGCCAGCAGGTCTAGCGGGGGGGCCGATACGCAGTATTTT	CASRSSGGADTQYF
NA	TRBV6-2/TRBV6-3	few	TRBJ2-7	TGTGCCAGCAGCGAAGACGGACCCCCCTACGAGCAGTACTTC	CASSEDGPPYEQYF
NA	TRBV6-2/TRBV6-3	NA	TRBJ2-2	TGTGCCAGCAGTTCTGGCCACGTCACCGGGGAGCTGTTTTTT	CASSSGHVTGELFF
NA	TRBV29-1	once	TRBJ2-3	TGCAGCGTTGAAAGGAGGGGAATGGCGGCAGATACGCAGTATTTT	CSVERRGMAADTQYF
NA	TRBV5-1	NA	TRBJ2-7	TGCGCCAGCAGCTTGGACGTTTTAGGGGGACATTACGAGCAGTACTTC	CASSLDVLGGHYEQYF
NA	TRBV19	NA	TRBJ2-6	TGTGCCAGTAGTAAGAAGGCAGGAACCCTCTCTGGGGCCAACGTCCTGACTTTC	CASSKKAGTLSGANVLTF
NA	TRBV7-9	NA	TRBJ1-1	TGTGCCAGCAGCCCCAGACGGACGAACACTGAAGCTTTCTTT	CASSPRRTNTEAFF
NA	TRBV19	once	TRBJ1-3	TGTGCCAGTAGTATTTCCTACACGGAGTTGACTGGAAACACCATATATTTT	CASSISYTELTGNTIYF